This entry lists 2 T cell receptor beta chains sequenced from one sample in a study of radiotherapy plus CTLA-4 blockade in lung cancer (dated by TCRdb to about 2018). Preparation of the library involved the immunoSEQ multiplex PCR assay. This is the immuneACCESS table as TCRdb keeps it, with only in-frame sequences that have V and J called. A part of the clones is gone; compared with another copy, unresolved V genes explain less than half, and the rest is unexplained. The sample table holds about 49,000 clones, of which roughly 85% were seen once. Jointly, the top ten make up 28% of the sample. The source material was peripheral blood, sampled from a patient treated with radiotherapy plus ipilimumab. These receptors were obtained from a human donor with non-small cell lung cancer whose response to radiotherapy plus ipilimumab could not be evaluated.

This sequence joins TRBV27 and TRBJ1-3; TRBD1 might be the D (5 bases). Germline V gene sequence: CDR1 MNHEY, CDR2 SMNVEV (reference sequence). V lost 6 bases to trimming and J lost 0 bases, with 21 bases between them. The CDR3 spans 18 residues. The CDR3 reads CASRKVLQAKLSGNTIYF. Here the CDR3 DNA reads TGTGCCAGCAGAAAGGTCTTACAGGCGAAACTCTCTGGAAACACCATATATTTT.

The genes are TRBV12-5 and TRBJ2-5, with D possibly TRBD1 on 5 matching bases. From germline, CDR1 is LGHNT and CDR2 FRNRAP. This CDR3 region has 14 residues. V was clipped by 3 bases and J by 5 bases, with 13 bases between them. CDR3 in DNA: TGTGCTAGTGGTTTTGGGGCGGCTCTGGAGACCCAGTACTTC. Its translation is CASGFGAALETQYF.